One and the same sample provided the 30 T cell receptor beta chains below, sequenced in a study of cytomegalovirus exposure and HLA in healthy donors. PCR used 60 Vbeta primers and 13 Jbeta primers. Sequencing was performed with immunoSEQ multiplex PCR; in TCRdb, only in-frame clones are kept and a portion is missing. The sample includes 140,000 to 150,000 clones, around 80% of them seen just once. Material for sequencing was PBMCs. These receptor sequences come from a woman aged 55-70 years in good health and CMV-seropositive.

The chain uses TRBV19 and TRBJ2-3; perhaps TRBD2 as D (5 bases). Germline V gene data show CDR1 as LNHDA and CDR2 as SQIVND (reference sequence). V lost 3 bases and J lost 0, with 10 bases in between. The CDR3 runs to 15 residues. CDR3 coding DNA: TGTGCCAGTAGTATGATGGGAGTTAGCACAGATACGCAGTATTTT. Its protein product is CASSMMGVSTDTQYF.

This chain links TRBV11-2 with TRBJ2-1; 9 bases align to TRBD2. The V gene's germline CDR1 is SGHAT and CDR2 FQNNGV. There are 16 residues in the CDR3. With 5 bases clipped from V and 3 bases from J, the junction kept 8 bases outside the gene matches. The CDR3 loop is CASSPAGGQLYNEQFF. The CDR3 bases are TGTGCCAGCAGCCCAGCGGGGGGACAGCTCTACAATGAGCAGTTCTTC.

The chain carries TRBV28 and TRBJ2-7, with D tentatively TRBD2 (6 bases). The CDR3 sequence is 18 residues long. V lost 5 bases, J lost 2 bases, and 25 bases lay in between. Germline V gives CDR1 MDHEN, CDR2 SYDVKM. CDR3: CASSILSSGRLTAYEQYF. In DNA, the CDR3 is TGTGCCAGCAGTATACTCTCGAGCGGGCGGCTCACCGCCTACGAGCAGTACTTC. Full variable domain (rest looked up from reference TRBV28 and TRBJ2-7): DVKVTQSSRYLVKRTGEKVFLECVQDMDHENMFWYRQDPGLGLRLIYFSYDVKMKEKGDIPEGYSVSREKKERFSLILESASTNQTSMYLCASSILSSGRLTAYEQYFGPGTRLTVT.

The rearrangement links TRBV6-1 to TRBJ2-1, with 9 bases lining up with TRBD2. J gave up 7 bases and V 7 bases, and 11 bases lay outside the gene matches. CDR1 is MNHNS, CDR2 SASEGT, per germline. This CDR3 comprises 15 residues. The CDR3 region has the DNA TGTGCCAGCATGACCCGTCCTAGCGGGATGAATGAGCAGTTCTTC. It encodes CASMTRPSGMNEQFF.

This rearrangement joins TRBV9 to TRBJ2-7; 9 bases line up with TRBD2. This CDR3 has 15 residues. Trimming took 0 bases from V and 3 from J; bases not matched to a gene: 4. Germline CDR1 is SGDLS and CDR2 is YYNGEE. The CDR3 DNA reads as TGTGCCAGCAGCGTAGGGAATAGCGGGAGCTACGAGCAGTACTTC. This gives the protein CASSVGNSGSYEQYF.

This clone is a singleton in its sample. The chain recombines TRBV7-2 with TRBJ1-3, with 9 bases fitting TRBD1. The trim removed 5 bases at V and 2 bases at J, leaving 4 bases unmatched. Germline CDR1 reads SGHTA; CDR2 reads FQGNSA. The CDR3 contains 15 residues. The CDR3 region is CASSPRTGAGNTIYF. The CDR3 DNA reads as TGTGCCAGCAGCCCCCGGACAGGGGCTGGAAACACCATATATTTT.

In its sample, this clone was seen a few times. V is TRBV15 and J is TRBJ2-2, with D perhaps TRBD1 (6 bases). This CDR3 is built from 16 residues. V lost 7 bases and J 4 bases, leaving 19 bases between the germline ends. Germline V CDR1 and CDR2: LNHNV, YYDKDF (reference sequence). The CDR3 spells CATTRGDSGVTGELFF. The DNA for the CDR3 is TGTGCCACCACCCGAGGAGATTCAGGGGTCACCGGGGAGCTGTTTTTT.

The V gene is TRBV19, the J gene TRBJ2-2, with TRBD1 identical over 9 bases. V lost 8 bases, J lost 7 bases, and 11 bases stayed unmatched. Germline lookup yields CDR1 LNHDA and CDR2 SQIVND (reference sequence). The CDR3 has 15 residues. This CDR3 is CASRLTGGRVGELFF. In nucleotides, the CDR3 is TGTGCCAGTCGACTAACAGGGGGCAGGGTCGGGGAGCTGTTTTTT.

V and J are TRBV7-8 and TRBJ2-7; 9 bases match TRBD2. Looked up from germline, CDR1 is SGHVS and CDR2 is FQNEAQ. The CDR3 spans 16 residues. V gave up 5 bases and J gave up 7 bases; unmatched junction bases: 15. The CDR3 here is CASSEIVAGDRGEQYF. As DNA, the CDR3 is TGTGCCAGCAGCGAAATTGTAGCGGGAGATCGGGGGGAGCAGTACTTC.

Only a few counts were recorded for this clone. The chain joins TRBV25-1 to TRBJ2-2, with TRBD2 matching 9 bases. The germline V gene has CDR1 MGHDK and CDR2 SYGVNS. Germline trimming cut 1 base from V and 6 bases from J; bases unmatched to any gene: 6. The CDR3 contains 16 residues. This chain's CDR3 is CASSEWREGRAGELFF. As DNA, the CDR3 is TGTGCCAGCAGTGAATGGCGGGAGGGCCGGGCCGGGGAGCTGTTTTTT.

DNA for the CDR3: TGTGCCAGCAGTGGGGACAGTTACACTGAAGCTTTCTTT. Amino acids: CASSGDSYTEAFF. The genes are TRBV6-1 and TRBJ1-1; TRBD1 agrees at 7 bases. Per germline, CDR1 MNHNS and CDR2 SASEGT. CDR3 length equals 13 residues. The J segment lost 3 bases and the V segment lost 4 bases, leaving 2 bases of the junction unmatched.

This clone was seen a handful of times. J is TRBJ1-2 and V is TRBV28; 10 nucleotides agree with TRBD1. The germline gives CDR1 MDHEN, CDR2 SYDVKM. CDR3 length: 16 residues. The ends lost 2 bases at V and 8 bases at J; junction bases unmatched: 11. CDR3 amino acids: CASSLRGRGTGVGYTF. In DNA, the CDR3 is TGTGCCAGCAGTTTACGGGGGAGGGGGACAGGGGTCGGCTACACCTTC.

The CDR3 region is CASTQSGSSGDYTF. The CDR3, as DNA: TGCGCCAGCACGCAGTCAGGGTCCTCGGGGGACTACACCTTC. The V call is TRBV5-1, the J call TRBJ1-2; a possible D gene is TRBD1 (5 bases). Deletions cut 6 bases from V and 10 bases from J, with 22 bases between. The CDR3 is 14 amino acids. Per the germline V gene, CDR1 is SGHRS and CDR2 is YFSETQ.

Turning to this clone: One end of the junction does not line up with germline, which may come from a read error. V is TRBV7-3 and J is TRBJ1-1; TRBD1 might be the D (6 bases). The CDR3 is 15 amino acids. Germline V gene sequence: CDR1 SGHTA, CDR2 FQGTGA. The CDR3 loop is CASSLTDRLNTEAFF. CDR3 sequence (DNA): TGTGCCAGCAGCCTAACGGACAGACTCAACACTGAAGCTTTCTTT.

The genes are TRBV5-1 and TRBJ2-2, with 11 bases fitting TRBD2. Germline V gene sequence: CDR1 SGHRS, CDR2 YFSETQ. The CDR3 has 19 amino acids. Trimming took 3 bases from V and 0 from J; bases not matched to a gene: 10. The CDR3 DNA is TGCGCCAGCAGCTGGGGGGCCCGGACTAGCGGGCCGAACACCGGGGAGCTGTTTTTT. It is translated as CASSWGARTSGPNTGELFF.

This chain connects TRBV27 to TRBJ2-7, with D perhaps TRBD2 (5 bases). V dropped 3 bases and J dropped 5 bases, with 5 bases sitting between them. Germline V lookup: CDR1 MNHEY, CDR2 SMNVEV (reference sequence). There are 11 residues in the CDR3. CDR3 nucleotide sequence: TGTGCCAGCAGTTTGAGGGACGAGCAGTACTTC. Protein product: CASSLRDEQYF.

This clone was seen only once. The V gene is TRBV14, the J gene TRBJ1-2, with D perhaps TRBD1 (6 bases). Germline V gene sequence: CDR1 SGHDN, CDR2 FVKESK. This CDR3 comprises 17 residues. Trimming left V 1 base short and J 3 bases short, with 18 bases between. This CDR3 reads CASSQVFTGSGDYGYTF. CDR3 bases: TGTGCCAGCAGCCAAGTCTTCACAGGGTCTGGAGACTATGGCTACACCTTC.

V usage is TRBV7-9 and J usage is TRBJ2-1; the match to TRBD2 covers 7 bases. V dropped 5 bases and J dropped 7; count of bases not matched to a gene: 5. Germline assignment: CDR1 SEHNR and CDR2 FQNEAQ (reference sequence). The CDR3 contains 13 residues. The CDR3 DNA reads TGTGCCAGCAGCCCAACCGGGGGGAATGAGCAGTTCTTC. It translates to CASSPTGGNEQFF. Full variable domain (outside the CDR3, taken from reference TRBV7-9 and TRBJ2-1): DTGVSQNPRHKITKRGQNVTFRCDPISEHNRLYWYRQTLGQGPEFLTYFQNEAQLEKSRLLSDRFSAERPKGSFSTLEIQRTEQGDSAMYLCASSPTGGNEQFFGPGTRLTVL.

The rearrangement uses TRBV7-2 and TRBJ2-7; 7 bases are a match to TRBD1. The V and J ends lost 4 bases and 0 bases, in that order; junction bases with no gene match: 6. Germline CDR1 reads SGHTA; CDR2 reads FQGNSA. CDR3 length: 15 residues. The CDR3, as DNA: TGTGCCAGCAGCTATGACAGGGTGAGCTCCTACGAGCAGTACTTC. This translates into CASSYDRVSSYEQYF. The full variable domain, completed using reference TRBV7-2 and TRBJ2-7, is GAGVSQSPSNKVTEKGKDVELRCDPISGHTALYWYRQSLGQGLEFLIYFQGNSAPDKSGLPSDRFSAERTGGSVSTLTIQRTQQEDSAVYLCASSYDRVSSYEQYFGPGTRLTVT.

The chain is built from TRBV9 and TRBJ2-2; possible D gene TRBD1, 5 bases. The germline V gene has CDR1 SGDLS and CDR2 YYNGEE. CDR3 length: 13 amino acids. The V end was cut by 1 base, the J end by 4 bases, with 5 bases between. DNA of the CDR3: TGTGCCAGCAGCGTAACAGGCACCGGGGAGCTGTTTTTT. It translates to CASSVTGTGELFF.

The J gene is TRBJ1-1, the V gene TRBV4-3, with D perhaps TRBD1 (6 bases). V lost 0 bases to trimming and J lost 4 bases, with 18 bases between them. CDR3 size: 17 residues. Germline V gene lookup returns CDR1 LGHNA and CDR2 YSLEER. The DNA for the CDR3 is TGCGCCAGCAGCCAAGATCCGCCCGGGGGGCGGCGCACTGAAGCTTTCTTT. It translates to CASSQDPPGGRRTEAFF.

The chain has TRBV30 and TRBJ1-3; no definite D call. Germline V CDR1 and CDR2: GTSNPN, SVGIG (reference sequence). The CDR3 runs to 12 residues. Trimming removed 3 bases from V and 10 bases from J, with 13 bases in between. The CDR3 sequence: CAWSPSGSTIYF. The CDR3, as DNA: TGTGCCTGGAGCCCAAGCGGGAGTACCATATATTTT.

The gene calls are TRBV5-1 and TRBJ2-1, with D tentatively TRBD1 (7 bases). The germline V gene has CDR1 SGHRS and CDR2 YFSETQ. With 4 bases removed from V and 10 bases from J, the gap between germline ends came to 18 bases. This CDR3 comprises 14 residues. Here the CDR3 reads CASSVRTGGSEQFF. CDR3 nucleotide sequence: TGCGCCAGCAGCGTTAGGACAGGAGGGAGCGAGCAGTTCTTC.

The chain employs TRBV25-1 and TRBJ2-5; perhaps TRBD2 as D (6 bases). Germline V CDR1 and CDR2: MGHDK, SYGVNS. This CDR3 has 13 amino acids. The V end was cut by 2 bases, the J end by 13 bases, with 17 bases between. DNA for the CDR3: TGTGCCAGCAGTGAAAACGGGCGGAGGGTTCTGTACTTC. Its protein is CASSENGRRVLYF.

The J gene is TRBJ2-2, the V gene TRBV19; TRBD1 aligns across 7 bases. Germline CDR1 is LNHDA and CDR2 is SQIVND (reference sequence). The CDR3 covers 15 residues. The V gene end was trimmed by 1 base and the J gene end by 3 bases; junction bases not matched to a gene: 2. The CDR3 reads CASSIGGQDTGELFF. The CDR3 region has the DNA TGTGCCAGTAGTATAGGTGGACAGGACACCGGGGAGCTGTTTTTT.

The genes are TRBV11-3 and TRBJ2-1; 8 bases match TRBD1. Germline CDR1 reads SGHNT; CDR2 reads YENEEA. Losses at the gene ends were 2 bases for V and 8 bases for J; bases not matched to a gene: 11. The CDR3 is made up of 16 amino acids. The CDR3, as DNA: TGTGCCAGCAGCTTAAGGGGCAGGGGGCGGTCCGATGAGCAGTTCTTC. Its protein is CASSLRGRGRSDEQFF.

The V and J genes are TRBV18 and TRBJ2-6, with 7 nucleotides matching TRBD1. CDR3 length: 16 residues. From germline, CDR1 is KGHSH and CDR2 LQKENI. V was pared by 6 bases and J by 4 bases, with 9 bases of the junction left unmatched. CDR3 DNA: TGTGCCAGCTCGCTGATACAGGGGTCCGGGGCCAACGTCCTGACTTTC. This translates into CASSLIQGSGANVLTF.

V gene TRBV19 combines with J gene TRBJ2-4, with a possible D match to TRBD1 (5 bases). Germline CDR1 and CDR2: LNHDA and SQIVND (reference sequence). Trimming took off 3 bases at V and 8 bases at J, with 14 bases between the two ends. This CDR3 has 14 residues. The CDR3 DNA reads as TGTGCCAGTAGTATTTCCCAGGGAAGATACATTCAGTACTTC. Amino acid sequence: CASSISQGRYIQYF.

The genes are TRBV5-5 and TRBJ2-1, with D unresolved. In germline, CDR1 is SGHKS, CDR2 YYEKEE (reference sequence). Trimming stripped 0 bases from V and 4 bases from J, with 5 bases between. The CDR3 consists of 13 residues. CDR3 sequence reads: CASSLDQYNEQFF. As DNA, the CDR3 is TGTGCCAGCAGCTTGGATCAGTACAATGAGCAGTTCTTC.

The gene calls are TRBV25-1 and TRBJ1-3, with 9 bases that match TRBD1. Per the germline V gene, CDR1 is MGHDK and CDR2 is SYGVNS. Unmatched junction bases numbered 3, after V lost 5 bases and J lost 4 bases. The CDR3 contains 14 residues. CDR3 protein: CASSTGTGGNTIYF. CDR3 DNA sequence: TGTGCCAGCAGTACCGGGACAGGGGGAAACACCATATATTTT.